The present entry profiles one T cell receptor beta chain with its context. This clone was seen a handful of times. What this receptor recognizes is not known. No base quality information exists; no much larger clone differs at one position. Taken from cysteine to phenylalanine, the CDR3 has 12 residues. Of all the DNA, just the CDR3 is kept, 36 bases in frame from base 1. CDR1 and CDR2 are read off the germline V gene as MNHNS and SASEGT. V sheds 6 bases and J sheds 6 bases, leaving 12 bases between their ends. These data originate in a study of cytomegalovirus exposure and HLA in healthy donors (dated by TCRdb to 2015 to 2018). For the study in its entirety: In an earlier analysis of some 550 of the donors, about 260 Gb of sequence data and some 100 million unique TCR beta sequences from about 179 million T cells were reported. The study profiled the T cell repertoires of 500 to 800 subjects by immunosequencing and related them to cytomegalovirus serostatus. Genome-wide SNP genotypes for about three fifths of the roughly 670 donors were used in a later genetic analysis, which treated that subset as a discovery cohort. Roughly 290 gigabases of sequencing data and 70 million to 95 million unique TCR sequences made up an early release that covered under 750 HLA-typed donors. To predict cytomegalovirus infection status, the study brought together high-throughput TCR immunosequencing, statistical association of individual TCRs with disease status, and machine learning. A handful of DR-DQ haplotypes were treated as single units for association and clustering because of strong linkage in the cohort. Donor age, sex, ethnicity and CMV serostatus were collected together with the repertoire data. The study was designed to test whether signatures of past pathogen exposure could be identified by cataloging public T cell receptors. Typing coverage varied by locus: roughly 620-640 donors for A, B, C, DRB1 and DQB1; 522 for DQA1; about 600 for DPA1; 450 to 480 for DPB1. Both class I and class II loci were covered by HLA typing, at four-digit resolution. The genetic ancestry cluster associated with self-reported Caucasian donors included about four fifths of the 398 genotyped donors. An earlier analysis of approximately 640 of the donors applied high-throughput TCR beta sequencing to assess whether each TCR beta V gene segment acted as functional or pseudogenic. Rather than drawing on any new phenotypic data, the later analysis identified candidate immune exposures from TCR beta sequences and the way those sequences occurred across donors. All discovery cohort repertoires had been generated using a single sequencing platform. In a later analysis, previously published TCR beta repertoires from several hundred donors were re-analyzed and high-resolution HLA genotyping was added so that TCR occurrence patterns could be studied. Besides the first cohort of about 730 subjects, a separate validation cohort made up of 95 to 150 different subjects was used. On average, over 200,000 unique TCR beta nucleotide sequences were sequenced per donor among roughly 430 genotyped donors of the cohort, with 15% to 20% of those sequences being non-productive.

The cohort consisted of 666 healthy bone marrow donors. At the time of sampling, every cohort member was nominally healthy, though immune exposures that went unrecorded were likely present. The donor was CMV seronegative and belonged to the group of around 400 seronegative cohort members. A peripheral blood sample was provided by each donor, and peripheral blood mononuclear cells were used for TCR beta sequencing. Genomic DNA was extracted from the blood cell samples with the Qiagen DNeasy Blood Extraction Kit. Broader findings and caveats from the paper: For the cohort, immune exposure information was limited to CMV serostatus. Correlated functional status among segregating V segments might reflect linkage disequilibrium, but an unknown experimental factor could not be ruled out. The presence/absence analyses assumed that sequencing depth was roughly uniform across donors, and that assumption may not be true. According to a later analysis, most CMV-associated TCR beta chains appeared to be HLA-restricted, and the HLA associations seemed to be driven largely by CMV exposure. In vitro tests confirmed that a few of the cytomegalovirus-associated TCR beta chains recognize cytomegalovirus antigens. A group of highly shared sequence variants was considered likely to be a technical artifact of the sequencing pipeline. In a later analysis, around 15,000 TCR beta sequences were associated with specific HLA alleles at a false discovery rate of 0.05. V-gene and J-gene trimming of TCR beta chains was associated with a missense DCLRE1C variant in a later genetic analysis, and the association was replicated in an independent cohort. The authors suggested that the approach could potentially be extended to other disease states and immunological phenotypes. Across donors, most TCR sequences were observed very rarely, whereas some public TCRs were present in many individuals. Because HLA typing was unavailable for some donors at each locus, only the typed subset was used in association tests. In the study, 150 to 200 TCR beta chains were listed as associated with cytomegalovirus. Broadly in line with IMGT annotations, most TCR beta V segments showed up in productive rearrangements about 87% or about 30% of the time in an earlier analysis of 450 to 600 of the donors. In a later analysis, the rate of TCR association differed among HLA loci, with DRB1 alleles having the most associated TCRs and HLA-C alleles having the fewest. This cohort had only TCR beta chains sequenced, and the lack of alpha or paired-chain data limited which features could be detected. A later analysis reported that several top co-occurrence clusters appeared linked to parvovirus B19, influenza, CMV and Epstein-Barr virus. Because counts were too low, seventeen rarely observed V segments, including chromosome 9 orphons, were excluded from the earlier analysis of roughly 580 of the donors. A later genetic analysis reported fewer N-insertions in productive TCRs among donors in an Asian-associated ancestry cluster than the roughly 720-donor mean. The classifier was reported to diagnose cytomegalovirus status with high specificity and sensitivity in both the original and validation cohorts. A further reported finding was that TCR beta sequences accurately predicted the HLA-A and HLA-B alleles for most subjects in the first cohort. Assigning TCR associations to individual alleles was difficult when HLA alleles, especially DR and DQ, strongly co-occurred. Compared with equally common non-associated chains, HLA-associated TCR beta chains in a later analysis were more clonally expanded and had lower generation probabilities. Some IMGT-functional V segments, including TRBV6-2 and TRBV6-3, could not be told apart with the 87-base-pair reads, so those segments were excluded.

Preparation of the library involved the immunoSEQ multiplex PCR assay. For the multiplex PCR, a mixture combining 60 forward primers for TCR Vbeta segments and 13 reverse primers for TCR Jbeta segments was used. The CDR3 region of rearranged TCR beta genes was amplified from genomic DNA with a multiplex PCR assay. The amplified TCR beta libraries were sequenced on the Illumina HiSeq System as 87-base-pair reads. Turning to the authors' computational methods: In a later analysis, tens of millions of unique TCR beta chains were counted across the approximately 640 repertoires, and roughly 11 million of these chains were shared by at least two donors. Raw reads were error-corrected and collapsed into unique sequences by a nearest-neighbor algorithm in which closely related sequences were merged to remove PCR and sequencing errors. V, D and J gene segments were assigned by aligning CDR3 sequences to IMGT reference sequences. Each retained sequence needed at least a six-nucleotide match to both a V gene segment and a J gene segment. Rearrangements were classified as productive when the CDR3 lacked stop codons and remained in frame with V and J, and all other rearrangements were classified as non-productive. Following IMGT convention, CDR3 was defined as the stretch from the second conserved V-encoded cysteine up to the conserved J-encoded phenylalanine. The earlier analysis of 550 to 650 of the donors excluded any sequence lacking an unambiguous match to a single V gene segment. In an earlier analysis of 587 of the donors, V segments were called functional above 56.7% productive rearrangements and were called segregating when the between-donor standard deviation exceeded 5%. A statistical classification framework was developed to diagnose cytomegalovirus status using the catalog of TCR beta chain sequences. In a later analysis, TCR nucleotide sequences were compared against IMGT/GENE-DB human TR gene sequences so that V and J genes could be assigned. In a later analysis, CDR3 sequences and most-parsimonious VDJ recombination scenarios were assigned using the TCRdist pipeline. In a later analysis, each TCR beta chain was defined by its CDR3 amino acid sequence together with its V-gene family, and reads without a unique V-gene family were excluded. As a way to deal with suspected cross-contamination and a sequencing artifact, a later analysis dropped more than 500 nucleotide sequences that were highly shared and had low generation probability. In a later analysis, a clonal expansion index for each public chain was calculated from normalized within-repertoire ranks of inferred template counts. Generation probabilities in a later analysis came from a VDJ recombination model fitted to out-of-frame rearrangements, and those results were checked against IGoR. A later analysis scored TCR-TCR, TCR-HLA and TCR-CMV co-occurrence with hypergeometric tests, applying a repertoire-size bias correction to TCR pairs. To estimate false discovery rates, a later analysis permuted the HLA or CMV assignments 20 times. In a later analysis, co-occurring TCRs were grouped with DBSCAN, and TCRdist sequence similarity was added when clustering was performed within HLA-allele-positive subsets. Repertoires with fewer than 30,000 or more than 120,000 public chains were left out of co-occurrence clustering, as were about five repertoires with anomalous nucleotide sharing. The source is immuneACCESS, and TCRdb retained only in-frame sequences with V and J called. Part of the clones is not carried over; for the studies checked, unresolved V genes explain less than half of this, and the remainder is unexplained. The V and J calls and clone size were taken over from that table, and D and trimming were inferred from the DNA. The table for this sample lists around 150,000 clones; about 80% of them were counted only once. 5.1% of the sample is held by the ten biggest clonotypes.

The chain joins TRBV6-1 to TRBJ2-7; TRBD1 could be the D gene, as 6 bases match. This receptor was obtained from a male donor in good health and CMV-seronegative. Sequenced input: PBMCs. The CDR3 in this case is CASSYRVFEQYF. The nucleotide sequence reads TGTGCCAGCAGCTACAGGGTTTTCGAGCAGTACTTC.